One and the same sample provided the 24 T cell receptor beta chains below, sequenced in a study of cytomegalovirus exposure and HLA in healthy donors. Generated by immunoSEQ multiplex PCR, the TCRdb table keeps only in-frame clones and is missing some. Among about 150,000 clones listed, approximately 86% were seen once. Sequencing was done on a sample of PBMCs. These receptors all come from a man aged 18 to 35 in good health and CMV-seropositive.

The rearrangement joins TRBV11-2 to TRBJ1-2, with 7 bases identical to TRBD1. V lost 4 bases, J lost 4 bases, and 3 bases stayed unmatched. This CDR3 spans 13 amino acids. Germline lookup yields CDR1 SGHAT and CDR2 FQNNGV. CDR3 sequence: CASSSRDSYGYTF. DNA for the CDR3: TGTGCCAGCAGCTCACGGGACAGCTATGGCTACACCTTC.

The rearrangement uses TRBV5-1 and TRBJ1-5; the match to TRBD1 covers 7 bases. CDR1 and CDR2 from the germline V gene are SGHRS and YFSETQ. Unmatched junction bases numbered 5, after V lost 4 bases and J lost 7 bases. The CDR3 consists of 13 residues. In nucleotides, the CDR3 is TGCGCCAGCAGCCAGACAGGGAACCAGCCCCAGCATTTT. Its protein product is CASSQTGNQPQHF. Variable domain in full (rest from reference TRBV5-1 and TRBJ1-5): KAGVTQTPRYLIKTRGQQVTLSCSPISGHRSVSWYQQTPGQGLQFLFEYFSETQRNKGNFPGRFSGRQFSNSRSEMNVSTLELGDSALYLCASSQTGNQPQHFGDGTRLSIL.

This chain connects TRBV27 to TRBJ2-4; no firm D call. Germline V gene lookup returns CDR1 MNHEY and CDR2 SMNVEV (reference sequence). The CDR3 length is 15 residues. The V end lost 3 bases, the J end lost 0 bases, and 9 bases lay between the germline ends. In DNA form, the CDR3 reads TGTGCCAGCAGTTTCATTACAGAAGCCAAAAACATTCAGTACTTC. Encoded protein: CASSFITEAKNIQYF.

The chain carries TRBV27 and TRBJ1-2; D is perhaps TRBD1 (6 bases). V was shortened by 4 bases and J by 4 bases, with 10 bases between the two germline ends. The CDR3 extends over 13 amino acids. Germline CDR1 and CDR2: MNHEY and SMNVEV (reference sequence). This chain's CDR3 is CASSSSDSYGYTF. CDR3 nucleotides: TGTGCCAGCAGTTCATCGGACAGCTATGGCTACACCTTC.

The chain carries TRBV14 and TRBJ2-7; 9 nucleotides line up with TRBD2. After removal of 3 bases from V and 5 bases from J, the junction contained 5 bases not matched to a gene. Germline V gives CDR1 SGHDN, CDR2 FVKESK. CDR3 length: 14 amino acids. The CDR3 sequence: CASSHSGSIHEQYF. For the CDR3, the DNA is TGTGCCAGCAGCCATAGCGGGAGTATCCACGAGCAGTACTTC.

At least ten counts were recorded for this clone. This chain joins TRBV4-3 and TRBJ2-2, with 7 positions matching TRBD2. CDR3 length: 15 residues. The germline V gene encodes CDR1 LGHNA and CDR2 YSLEER. V lost 1 base to trimming and J lost 3 bases; unmatched junction nucleotides: 2. The CDR3 reads CASSQGRGYTGELFF. The CDR3 nucleotides read TGCGCCAGCAGCCAAGGGCGGGGGTACACCGGGGAGCTGTTTTTT.

This clone has just one count. The chain recombines TRBV5-8 with TRBJ1-6, with 8 positions matching TRBD1. Germline V gives CDR1 SGHTS, CDR2 YDEGEE. Trimming removed 2 bases from V and 6 bases from J; junction bases left unmatched: 4. This CDR3 has 15 residues. The CDR3 region is CASSFRGRVNSPLHF. DNA for the CDR3: TGTGCCAGCAGCTTCAGGGGGCGAGTTAATTCACCCCTCCACTTT. Full variable domain (rest looked up from reference TRBV5-8 and TRBJ1-6): EAGVTQSPTHLIKTRGQQATLRCSPISGHTSVYWYQQALGLGLQFLLWYDEGEERNRGNFPPRFSGRQFPNYSSELNVNALELEDSALYLCASSFRGRVNSPLHFGNGTRLTVT.

This clone was counted ten times or more. The genes are TRBV6-1 and TRBJ2-6; 7 bases line up with TRBD1. The germline gives CDR1 MNHNS, CDR2 SASEGT. The CDR3 length is 15 residues. Germline trimming cut 6 bases from V and 2 bases from J; bases unmatched to any gene: 4. The DNA of the CDR3 is TGTGCCAGCAGGCCCCAGGGGGCTGGGGCCAACGTCCTGACTTTC. This gives the protein CASRPQGAGANVLTF.

The rearrangement links TRBV9 to TRBJ1-1, with D uncertain. The germline gives CDR1 SGDLS, CDR2 YYNGEE. The V and J ends lost 3 bases and 5 bases respectively, with 11 bases between them. This CDR3 is 13 amino acids long. CDR3 DNA sequence: TGTGCCAGCAGCGCCGAGGGAGGTACTGAAGCTTTCTTT. It translates to CASSAEGGTEAFF.

This chain joins TRBV7-2 and TRBJ2-1; D gene uncertain. From germline, CDR1 is SGHTA and CDR2 FQGNSA. The V and J ends lost 7 bases and 7 bases respectively, with 17 bases between them. The CDR3 extends over 14 amino acids. CDR3 bases: TGTGCCAGCACCCTGGGCAGGCCTGGGAATGAGCAGTTCTTC. It specifies CASTLGRPGNEQFF.

This chain connects TRBV11-2 to TRBJ1-1; D is perhaps TRBD1 (6 bases). Germline V gene sequence: CDR1 SGHAT, CDR2 FQNNGV. Trimming pared 5 bases from V and 1 base from J, leaving 14 bases between. The CDR3 is made up of 15 amino acids. CDR3 loop: CASSLLQGPNTEAFF. The CDR3 nucleotides read TGTGCCAGCAGCCTACTACAGGGACCGAACACTGAAGCTTTCTTT.

The rearrangement joins TRBV27 to TRBJ2-7, with TRBD1 identical over 8 bases. J lost 2 bases, V lost 6 bases, and 9 bases had no gene match. Germline CDR1 is MNHEY and CDR2 is SMNVEV (reference sequence). The CDR3 spans 15 residues. The chain's CDR3 is CASSPRQGSTYEQYF. The CDR3 region has the DNA TGTGCCAGCAGCCCCCGACAGGGGTCAACCTACGAGCAGTACTTC.

This rearrangement joins TRBV25-1 to TRBJ2-1, with D perhaps TRBD1 (6 bases). Germline CDR1 MGHDK, CDR2 SYGVNS. The CDR3 is 14 amino acids. V shed 4 bases and J shed 7 bases, with 14 bases lying between them. The CDR3 loop is CASSAGQIGNEQFF. In DNA, the CDR3 is TGTGCCAGCAGTGCCGGACAGATAGGAAATGAGCAGTTCTTC.

The rearrangement joins TRBV2 to TRBJ2-4; TRBD2 is a possible D gene (6 bases). Looked up from germline, CDR1 is SNHLY and CDR2 is FYNNEI. CDR3 size: 14 residues. Trimming left V 7 bases short and J 6 bases short, with 16 bases between. The CDR3 bases are TGTGCCAGCACCGTTAGCGGCTCTAGAAACATTCAGTACTTC. Amino acids: CASTVSGSRNIQYF.

The chain combines TRBV7-3 with TRBJ2-7, with TRBD1 matching 7 bases. J lost 4 bases, V lost 5 bases, and 5 bases had no gene match. The CDR3 extends over 13 amino acids. Germline CDR1 SGHTA, CDR2 FQGTGA. The CDR3 region is CASSIGTAYEQYF. The CDR3 DNA follows: TGTGCCAGCAGCATCGGGACAGCTTACGAGCAGTACTTC.

J is TRBJ2-7 and V is TRBV5-6; TRBD1 matches at 8 bases. CDR3 size: 15 residues. The J segment lost 1 base and the V segment lost 0 bases, leaving 3 bases of the junction unmatched. Per the germline V gene, CDR1 is SGHDT and CDR2 is YYEEEE. The CDR3, as DNA: TGTGCCAGCAGCTTGGGTCAGGGGGCATCCTACGAGCAGTACTTC. Residues: CASSLGQGASYEQYF.

This clone was seen once. V is TRBV27 and J is TRBJ1-1; the D gene is possibly TRBD1 (6 bases). Germline CDR1 is MNHEY and CDR2 is SMNVEV (reference sequence). Trimming left V 7 bases short and J 8 bases short, with 11 bases between. The CDR3 covers 11 residues. CDR3 loop: CASTRGSEAFF. CDR3 sequence (DNA): TGTGCCAGCACAAGGGGGTCAGAAGCTTTCTTT.

The rearrangement links TRBV9 to TRBJ2-1; 10 bases match TRBD2. Germline V gives CDR1 SGDLS, CDR2 YYNGEE. J gave up 6 bases and V 3 bases, and 6 bases lay outside the gene matches. The CDR3 runs 15 residues. The CDR3, as DNA: TGTGCCAGCAGCGGTCTTAGCGGGAGGACCAATGAGCAGTTCTTC. It is translated as CASSGLSGRTNEQFF.

This clone was recorded once. The V call is TRBV4-1, the J call TRBJ2-5; 8 bases are a match to TRBD2. V lost 1 base to trimming and J lost 5 bases; unmatched junction nucleotides: 12. Germline CDR1 MGHRA, CDR2 YSYEKL. The CDR3 sequence is 17 residues long. The CDR3 DNA reads as TGCGCCAGCAGCCAAGGGGCTAGACGGGGGGGTAGGGAGACCCAGTACTTC. Translating it yields CASSQGARRGGRETQYF.

V is TRBV18 and J is TRBJ2-7; 10 nucleotides line up with TRBD2. Germline trimming cut 2 bases from V and 5 bases from J; bases unmatched to any gene: 6. CDR1 is KGHSH, CDR2 LQKENI, per germline. This CDR3 has 15 residues. DNA for the CDR3: TGTGCCAGCTCACCAGAGCGGGGGGGGGCTAACGAGCAGTACTTC. Protein: CASSPERGGANEQYF.

This clone was picked up many times. This sequence joins TRBV4-3 and TRBJ1-1; no reliable D call. Trimming cost V 0 bases and J 4 bases, with 9 bases left between them. Germline lookup yields CDR1 LGHNA and CDR2 YSLEER. The CDR3 loop spans 14 amino acids. DNA of the CDR3: TGCGCCAGCAGCCAAGATGGGAGGATCACTGAAGCTTTCTTT. This sequence encodes CASSQDGRITEAFF.

The chain joins TRBV25-1 to TRBJ1-3; 8 bases map to TRBD1. CDR1 and CDR2 from the germline V gene are MGHDK and SYGVNS. V trimming: 4 bases; J trimming: 7 bases; junction bases outside the gene matches: 9. The CDR3 spans 15 residues. CDR3 in amino acids: CASSGDRGLGNTIYF. CDR3 bases: TGTGCCAGCAGTGGAGACAGGGGTCTGGGGAACACCATATATTTT. The full variable domain, rest sourced from reference TRBV25-1 and TRBJ1-3, is EADIYQTPRYLVIGTGKKITLECSQTMGHDKMYWYQQDPGMELHLIHYSYGVNSTEKGDLSSESTVSRIRTEHFPLTLESARPSHTSQYLCASSGDRGLGNTIYFGEGSWLTVV.

The chain combines TRBV9 with TRBJ1-5; 10 positions agree with TRBD1. CDR1 and CDR2 (germline): SGDLS, YYNGEE. The V and J ends lost 3 bases and 0 bases, in that order; junction bases with no gene match: 6. The CDR3 runs to 17 residues. The CDR3 loop reads CASSARDRGHSNQPQHF. The DNA of the CDR3 is TGTGCCAGCAGCGCCCGGGACAGGGGTCATAGCAATCAGCCCCAGCATTTT.

The chain is built from TRBV6-5 and TRBJ1-1; TRBD1 matches 11 bases. The V gene end was trimmed by 6 bases and the J gene end by 4 bases; junction bases not matched to a gene: 7. The germline gives CDR1 MNHEY, CDR2 SVGAGI. CDR3 length: 15 amino acids. The CDR3 here is CASSRTGGISTEAFF. DNA of the CDR3: TGTGCCAGCAGCCGGACAGGGGGCATATCCACTGAAGCTTTCTTT.